This record looks at one T cell receptor (beta chain) sequence and its context. What it recognizes is unknown. This entry comes from a study of cytomegalovirus exposure and HLA in healthy donors. Study-wide points: Reports state that TCR beta sequences accurately predicted most subjects' HLA-A and HLA-B alleles. The records held CMV serostatus as the only immune exposure information.

Healthy bone marrow donors formed the donor group. CDR1 is MNHNY and CDR2 is SVGAGI in the germline V gene (reference sequence). CDR3 length equals 15 residues. Trimming shortened V by 7 bases and J by 4 bases, and 19 bases separated the two germline ends. The PCR was carried out with 60 Vbeta primers and 13 Jbeta primers. Sequencing used immunoSEQ multiplex PCR; TCRdb keeps in-frame clones, though not all of them. The table has some 190,000 clones, around 80% seen once. The sequence derives from a woman aged 25 to 39 in good health and CMV-seropositive. The genes are TRBV6-6 and TRBJ1-2; a weak D match, TRBD1 (5 bases). The specimen was PBMCs. Here the CDR3 reads CASTLDLRTFYGYTF. The CDR3 DNA is TGTGCCAGCACCCTAGACCTCAGGACATTCTATGGCTACACCTTC.